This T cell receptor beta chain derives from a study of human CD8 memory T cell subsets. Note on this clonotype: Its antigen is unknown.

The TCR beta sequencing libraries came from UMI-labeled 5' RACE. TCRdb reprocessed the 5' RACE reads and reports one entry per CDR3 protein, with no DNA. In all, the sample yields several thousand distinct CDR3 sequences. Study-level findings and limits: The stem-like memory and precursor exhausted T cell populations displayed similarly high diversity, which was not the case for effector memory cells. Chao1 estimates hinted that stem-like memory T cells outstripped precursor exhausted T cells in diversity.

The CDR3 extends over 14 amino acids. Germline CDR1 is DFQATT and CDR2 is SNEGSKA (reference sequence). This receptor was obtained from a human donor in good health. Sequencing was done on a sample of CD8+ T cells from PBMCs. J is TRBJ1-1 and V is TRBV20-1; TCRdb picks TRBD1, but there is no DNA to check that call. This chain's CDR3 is CSAPTGGGHTEAFF.